In its sample, the clone carrying this T cell receptor (beta chain) was seen a few times. What it binds is not known. Assay: immunoSEQ multiplex PCR; the TCRdb copy retains only in-frame clones and omits some. The sample lists tens of thousands of clones, roughly 76% occurring once. This entry belongs to a study of vaccination effects on CD4 cells after COVID-19. ViraFEST assay sequencing came after antigen-specific CD4+ T cells were expanded with viral peptide pools. Following a roughly eleven-day culture, CD4+ T cells were purified. Prior SARS-CoV-2 infection was absent in the vaccine recipients, as shown by negative nucleocapsid antibodies. Each culture well received a few million PBMC. These cells were then cultured in IMDM with approximately 9.8 IU/ml IL-2 and 9.5 to 10 ug/ml peptides. Half the medium was swapped for IL-2 medium on days 3 and 7. The germline CDR1 and CDR2 sequences are MGHRA and YSYEKL. This CDR3 spans 14 amino acids. Trimming pared 4 bases from V and 8 bases from J, leaving 17 bases between.

This TCR was recovered from a human donor who received a COVID-19 vaccine. The sample consisted of CD4+ T cells from PBMCs cultured with HCoV-229E spike peptides, taken before COVID-19 vaccination. The chain joins TRBV4-1 to TRBJ1-2; TRBD1 might be the D (5 bases). CDR3 in amino acids: CASSPAGGERGYTF. The CDR3 nucleotides read TGCGCCAGCAGCCCCGCCGGGGGGGAGAGGGGCTACACCTTC.